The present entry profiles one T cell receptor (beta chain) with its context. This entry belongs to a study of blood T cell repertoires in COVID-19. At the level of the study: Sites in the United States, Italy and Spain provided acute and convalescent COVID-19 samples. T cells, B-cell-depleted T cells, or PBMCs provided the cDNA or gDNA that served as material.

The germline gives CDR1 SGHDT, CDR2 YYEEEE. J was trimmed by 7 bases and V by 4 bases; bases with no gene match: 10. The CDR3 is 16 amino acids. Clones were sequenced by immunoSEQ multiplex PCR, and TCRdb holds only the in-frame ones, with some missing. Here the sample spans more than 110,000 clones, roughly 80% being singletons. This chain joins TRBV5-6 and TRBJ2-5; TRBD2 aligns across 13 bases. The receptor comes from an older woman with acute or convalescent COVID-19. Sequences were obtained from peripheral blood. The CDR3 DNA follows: TGTGCCAGCAGCCCTGGACTAGCGGGAGCGCAGGTGACCCAGTACTTC. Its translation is CASSPGLAGAQVTQYF.